These 19 T cell receptor beta chains came from one sample sequenced in a study of blood T cell repertoires in COVID-19. Data came from immunoSEQ multiplex PCR; TCRdb stores just in-frame clones and leaves some out. The sample shows under 50,000 clones, around 90% of them seen only once. What was sequenced was peripheral blood. Receptor source: a human donor in a cohort sampled during active COVID-19.

This chain links TRBV18 with TRBJ1-4; tentative D call: TRBD1 (5 bases). V lost 3 bases, J lost 2 bases, and 10 bases lay in between. Germline V gene sequence: CDR1 KGHSH, CDR2 LQKENI. CDR3 size: 15 residues. CDR3 nucleotide sequence: TGTGCCAGCTCACCGCAAGGGACTACTAATGAAAAACTGTTTTTT. It specifies CASSPQGTTNEKLFF. Filled out from reference TRBV18 and TRBJ1-4, the complete variable domain reads NAGVMQNPRHLVRRRGQEARLRCSPMKGHSHVYWYRQLPEEGLKFMVYLQKENIIDESGMPKERFSAEFPKEGPSILRIQQVVRGDSAAYFCASSPQGTTNEKLFFGSGTQLSVL.

The sample holds one count of this clone. CDR3 in DNA: TGCGCCAGCAGGGCTGGGACTAGCGGGGGGTACTACAATGAGCAGTTCTTC. Translated, it gives CASRAGTSGGYYNEQFF. The chain recombines TRBV5-1 with TRBJ2-1; 15 bases line up with TRBD2. After removal of 5 bases from V and 3 bases from J, the junction contained 6 bases not matched to a gene. The CDR3 runs to 17 residues. Germline V CDR1 and CDR2: SGHRS, YFSETQ.

This chain connects TRBV12-3 or TRBV12-4 to TRBJ1-2, with TRBD1 matching 8 bases. The CDR3 has 13 amino acids. The V and J ends lost 3 bases and 5 bases, in that order; junction bases with no gene match: 2. In DNA form, the CDR3 reads TGTGCCAGCAGTTTTCAGGGGGCATATGGCTACACCTTC. It yields the protein CASSFQGAYGYTF.

This clone was observed once. This chain's CDR3 is CASTSAGGGYTF. DNA of the CDR3: TGTGCCAGCACTTCGGCGGGGGGAGGCTACACCTTC. The chain combines TRBV3-1 (or the pseudogene TRBV3-2) with TRBJ1-2; possible D gene TRBD1, 5 bases. V lost 7 bases and J 8 bases, leaving 14 bases between the germline ends. Per germline, CDR1 LGHDT and CDR2 YNNKEL (reference sequence). The CDR3 has 12 amino acids.

J is TRBJ1-4 and V is TRBV12-2; the D call of TRBD1 is as the table states it, not checked on the DNA. TRBV12-2 corresponds to a pseudogene. The CDR3 extends over 10 amino acids. The CDR3: CASRQEKLFF. In DNA form, the CDR3 reads TGTGCAAGTCGTCAGGAAAAACTGTTTTTT.

The genes are TRBV3-1 (or the pseudogene TRBV3-2) and TRBJ2-5, with 8 bases that match TRBD2. CDR1 and CDR2 from the germline V gene are LGHDT and YNNKEL (reference sequence). V trimming: 6 bases; J trimming: 1 base; junction bases outside the gene matches: 10. This CDR3 region has 16 residues. The CDR3 nucleotides are TGTGCCAGCAGACTGGAGGGCGGGGGGTCCCAAGAGACCCAGTACTTC. Its translation is CASRLEGGGSQETQYF.

This chain connects TRBV27 to TRBJ2-3; a weak D match, TRBD2 (6 bases). Germline loops: CDR1 MNHEY, CDR2 SMNVEV (reference sequence). V lost 7 bases, J lost 3 bases, and 14 bases lay in between. This CDR3 has 14 amino acids. CDR3 in amino acids: CASIRAGRTDTQYF. DNA of the CDR3: TGTGCCAGCATCCGGGCAGGGAGGACAGATACGCAGTATTTT.

The V and J genes are TRBV19 and TRBJ2-1, with 7 positions matching TRBD1. The CDR3 is 15 amino acids. The germline gives CDR1 LNHDA, CDR2 SQIVND (reference sequence). V lost 3 bases to trimming and J lost 4 bases; unmatched junction nucleotides: 6. The CDR3 DNA is TGTGCCAGTAGTATTATCCACAGGGGATACAATGAGCAGTTCTTC. Its protein product is CASSIIHRGYNEQFF.

This clone came up once. The V call is TRBV6-5, the J call TRBJ1-5; TRBD1 might be the D (5 bases). The CDR3 extends over 16 amino acids. The germline V gene encodes CDR1 MNHEY and CDR2 SVGAGI. Trimming removed 0 bases from V and 4 bases from J, with 13 bases in between. CDR3 sequence: CASSYSGGDLNQPQHF. The CDR3, as DNA: TGTGCCAGCAGTTACTCGGGAGGGGACCTTAATCAGCCCCAGCATTTT.

The gene calls are TRBV28 and TRBJ2-7; D gene uncertain. The CDR3 runs to 13 residues. Per the germline V gene, CDR1 is MDHEN and CDR2 is SYDVKM. V dropped 3 bases and J dropped 4 bases, with 10 bases sitting between them. Here the CDR3 DNA reads TGTGCCAGCAGTTTGACTCCCGGTTACGAGCAGTACTTC. As protein: CASSLTPGYEQYF.

This clone has a single count. The chain combines TRBV19 with TRBJ2-7, with D possibly TRBD2 on 5 matching bases. Looked up from germline, CDR1 is LNHDA and CDR2 is SQIVND (reference sequence). With 5 bases removed from V and 0 bases from J, the gap between germline ends came to 11 bases. This CDR3 has 14 residues. The CDR3: CASSSTTTSYEQYF. The CDR3 DNA reads TGTGCCAGTAGTTCAACGACTACCTCCTACGAGCAGTACTTC.

The genes are TRBV28 and TRBJ2-3; 11 bases are shared with TRBD2. V trimming: 10 bases; J trimming: 1 base; junction bases outside the gene matches: 10. CDR3 size: 16 residues. The germline V gene encodes CDR1 MDHEN and CDR2 SYDVKM. The CDR3 loop is CATARLAGGGTDTQYF. As DNA, the CDR3 is TGTGCCACCGCCCGCCTAGCGGGAGGAGGCACAGATACGCAGTATTTT.

V gene TRBV27 combines with J gene TRBJ2-2; 7 nucleotides agree with TRBD2. Germline V CDR1 and CDR2: MNHEY, SMNVEV (reference sequence). The junction had 2 bases not matched to a gene; V was cut back by 0 bases and J by 4 bases. The CDR3 contains 15 residues. The CDR3 DNA follows: TGTGCCAGCAGTTTATCGGTAGCGGGCACCGGGGAGCTGTTTTTT. It is translated as CASSLSVAGTGELFF.

As for this clone: The junction differs from germline at one of its ends, possibly a read error. This chain's CDR3 is CARSLAGTSGGGQETQYF. For the CDR3, the DNA is TGCGCCCGCAGCTTGGCCGGGACTAGCGGGGGGGGCCAAGAGACCCAGTACTTC. This rearrangement joins TRBV5-1 to TRBJ2-5; 16 nucleotides align to TRBD2. Germline-derived CDR1 and CDR2 are SGHRS and YFSETQ. CDR3 size: 18 residues.

This chain uses TRBV19 with TRBJ2-4, with 8 bases matching TRBD2. V trimming: 4 bases; J trimming: 0 bases; junction bases outside the gene matches: 5. This CDR3 contains 16 residues. Looked up from germline, CDR1 is LNHDA and CDR2 is SQIVND (reference sequence). The CDR3: CASSSFSGRAKNIQYF. The CDR3 nucleotides read TGTGCCAGTAGTAGTTTCAGCGGGAGAGCCAAAAACATTCAGTACTTC.

This chain joins TRBV6-5 and TRBJ2-2; TRBD1 aligns across 8 bases. This CDR3 region has 15 residues. V shed 6 bases, J shed 0 bases, and the junction held 3 bases outside the gene matches. Per germline, CDR1 MNHEY and CDR2 SVGAGI. The CDR3 is CASRRTGPNTGELFF. CDR3 nucleotides: TGTGCCAGCAGACGGACAGGGCCGAACACCGGGGAGCTGTTTTTT.

This chain joins TRBV5-5 and TRBJ2-7; D is perhaps TRBD2 (6 bases). Germline CDR1 reads SGHKS; CDR2 reads YYEKEE (reference sequence). The CDR3 has 14 residues. Trimming cost V 3 bases and J 1 base, with 11 bases left between them. CDR3 loop: CASSWAGGSYEQYF. CDR3 sequence (DNA): TGTGCCAGCAGCTGGGCTGGGGGGTCCTACGAGCAGTACTTC.

The V call is TRBV19, the J call TRBJ1-2; D might be TRBD1 (5 bases). The CDR3 is made up of 15 amino acids. Between the trimmed V and J ends, which lost 7 bases and 1 base, there was a span of 16 bases. CDR1 is LNHDA and CDR2 is SQIVND in the germline V gene (reference sequence). The CDR3 DNA sequence: TGTGCCAGTAAGGACGCAGTGGGGGGTAACTATGGCTACACCTTC. Its translation is CASKDAVGGNYGYTF.

The chain uses TRBV19 and TRBJ2-1, with TRBD2 matching over 9 bases. There are 15 residues in the CDR3. Unmatched junction bases numbered 6, after V lost 2 bases and J lost 7 bases. CDR1 is LNHDA, CDR2 SQIVND, per germline (reference sequence). For the CDR3, the DNA is TGTGCCAGTAGTATAATTGGGACTAGCCCTAATGAGCAGTTCTTC. Its protein product is CASSIIGTSPNEQFF. Using reference TRBV19 and TRBJ2-1 for the parts outside the CDR3, the full variable domain is DGGITQSPKYLFRKEGQNVTLSCEQNLNHDAMYWYRQDPGQGLRLIYYSQIVNDFQKGDIAEGYSVSREKKESFPLTVTSAQKNPTAFYLCASSIIGTSPNEQFFGPGTRLTVL.